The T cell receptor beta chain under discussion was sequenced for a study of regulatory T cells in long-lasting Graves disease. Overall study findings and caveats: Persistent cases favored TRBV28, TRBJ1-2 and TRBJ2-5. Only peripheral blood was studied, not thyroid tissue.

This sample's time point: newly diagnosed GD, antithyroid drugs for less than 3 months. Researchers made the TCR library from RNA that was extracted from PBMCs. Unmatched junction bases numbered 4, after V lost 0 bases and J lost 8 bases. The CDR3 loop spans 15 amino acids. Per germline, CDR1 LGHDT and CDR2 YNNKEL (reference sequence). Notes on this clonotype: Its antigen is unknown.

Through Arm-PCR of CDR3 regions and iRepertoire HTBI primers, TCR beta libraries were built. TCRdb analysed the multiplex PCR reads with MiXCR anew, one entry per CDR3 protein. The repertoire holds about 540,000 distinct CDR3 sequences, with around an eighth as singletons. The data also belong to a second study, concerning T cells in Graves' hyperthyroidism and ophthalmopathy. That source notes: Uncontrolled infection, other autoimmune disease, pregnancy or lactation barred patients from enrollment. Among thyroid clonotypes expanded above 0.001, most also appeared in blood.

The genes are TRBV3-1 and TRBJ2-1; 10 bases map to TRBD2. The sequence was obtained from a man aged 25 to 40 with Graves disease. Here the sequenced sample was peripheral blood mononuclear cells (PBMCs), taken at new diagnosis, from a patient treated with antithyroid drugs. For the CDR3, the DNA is TGTGCCAGCAGCCAAGACAGGCTAGCGGGAGATGAGCAGTTCTTC. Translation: CASSQDRLAGDEQFF.